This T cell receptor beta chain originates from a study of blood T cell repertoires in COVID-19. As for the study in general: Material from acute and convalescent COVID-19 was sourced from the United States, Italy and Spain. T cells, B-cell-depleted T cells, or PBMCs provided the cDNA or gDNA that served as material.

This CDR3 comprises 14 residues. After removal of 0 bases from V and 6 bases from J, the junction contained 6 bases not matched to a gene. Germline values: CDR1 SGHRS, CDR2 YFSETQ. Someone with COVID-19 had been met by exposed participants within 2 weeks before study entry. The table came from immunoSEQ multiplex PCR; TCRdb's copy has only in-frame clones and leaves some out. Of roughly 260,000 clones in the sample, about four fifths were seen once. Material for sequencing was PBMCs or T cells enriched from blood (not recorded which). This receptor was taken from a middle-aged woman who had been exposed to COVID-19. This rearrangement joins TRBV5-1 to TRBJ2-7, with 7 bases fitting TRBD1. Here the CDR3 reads CASSLAVSGGEQYF. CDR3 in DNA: TGCGCCAGCAGCTTGGCCGTTTCAGGGGGCGAGCAGTACTTC.